Detailed here is one T cell receptor (beta chain). The antigen is unknown. V lost 7 bases, J lost 3 bases, and 9 bases stayed unmatched. CDR1 ENHRY and CDR2 SYGVKD come from the germline V gene. This CDR3 is 17 amino acids long. This record comes from a study of PD-1 blockade in classical Hodgkin lymphoma. Study-wide context: Patients were administered nivolumab (3 mg/kg intravenously) every 2 weeks.

Data came from immunoSEQ multiplex PCR; TCRdb stores just in-frame clones and leaves some out. Of some 84,000 clones in the sample, about 93% were seen once. General observations from the study: Researchers reported that CD4+ TCR diversity, though not CD8+, rose significantly by C4D1. Those starting nivolumab under 1 year post-ASCT were excluded. Complete responders' diversity at baseline resembled that of newly diagnosed patients.

All trial patients relapsed after autologous stem cell transplantation. Material: peripheral blood mononuclear cells (PBMCs), obtained before the second cycle of nivolumab. The TCR comes from a human donor with classical Hodgkin lymphoma. The chain employs TRBV10-3 and TRBJ2-2; TRBD1 matches at 12 bases. CDR3 protein: CAIKPGQGAWDTGELFF. The CDR3 DNA is TGTGCCATCAAACCGGGACAGGGGGCATGGGACACCGGGGAGCTGTTTTTT.